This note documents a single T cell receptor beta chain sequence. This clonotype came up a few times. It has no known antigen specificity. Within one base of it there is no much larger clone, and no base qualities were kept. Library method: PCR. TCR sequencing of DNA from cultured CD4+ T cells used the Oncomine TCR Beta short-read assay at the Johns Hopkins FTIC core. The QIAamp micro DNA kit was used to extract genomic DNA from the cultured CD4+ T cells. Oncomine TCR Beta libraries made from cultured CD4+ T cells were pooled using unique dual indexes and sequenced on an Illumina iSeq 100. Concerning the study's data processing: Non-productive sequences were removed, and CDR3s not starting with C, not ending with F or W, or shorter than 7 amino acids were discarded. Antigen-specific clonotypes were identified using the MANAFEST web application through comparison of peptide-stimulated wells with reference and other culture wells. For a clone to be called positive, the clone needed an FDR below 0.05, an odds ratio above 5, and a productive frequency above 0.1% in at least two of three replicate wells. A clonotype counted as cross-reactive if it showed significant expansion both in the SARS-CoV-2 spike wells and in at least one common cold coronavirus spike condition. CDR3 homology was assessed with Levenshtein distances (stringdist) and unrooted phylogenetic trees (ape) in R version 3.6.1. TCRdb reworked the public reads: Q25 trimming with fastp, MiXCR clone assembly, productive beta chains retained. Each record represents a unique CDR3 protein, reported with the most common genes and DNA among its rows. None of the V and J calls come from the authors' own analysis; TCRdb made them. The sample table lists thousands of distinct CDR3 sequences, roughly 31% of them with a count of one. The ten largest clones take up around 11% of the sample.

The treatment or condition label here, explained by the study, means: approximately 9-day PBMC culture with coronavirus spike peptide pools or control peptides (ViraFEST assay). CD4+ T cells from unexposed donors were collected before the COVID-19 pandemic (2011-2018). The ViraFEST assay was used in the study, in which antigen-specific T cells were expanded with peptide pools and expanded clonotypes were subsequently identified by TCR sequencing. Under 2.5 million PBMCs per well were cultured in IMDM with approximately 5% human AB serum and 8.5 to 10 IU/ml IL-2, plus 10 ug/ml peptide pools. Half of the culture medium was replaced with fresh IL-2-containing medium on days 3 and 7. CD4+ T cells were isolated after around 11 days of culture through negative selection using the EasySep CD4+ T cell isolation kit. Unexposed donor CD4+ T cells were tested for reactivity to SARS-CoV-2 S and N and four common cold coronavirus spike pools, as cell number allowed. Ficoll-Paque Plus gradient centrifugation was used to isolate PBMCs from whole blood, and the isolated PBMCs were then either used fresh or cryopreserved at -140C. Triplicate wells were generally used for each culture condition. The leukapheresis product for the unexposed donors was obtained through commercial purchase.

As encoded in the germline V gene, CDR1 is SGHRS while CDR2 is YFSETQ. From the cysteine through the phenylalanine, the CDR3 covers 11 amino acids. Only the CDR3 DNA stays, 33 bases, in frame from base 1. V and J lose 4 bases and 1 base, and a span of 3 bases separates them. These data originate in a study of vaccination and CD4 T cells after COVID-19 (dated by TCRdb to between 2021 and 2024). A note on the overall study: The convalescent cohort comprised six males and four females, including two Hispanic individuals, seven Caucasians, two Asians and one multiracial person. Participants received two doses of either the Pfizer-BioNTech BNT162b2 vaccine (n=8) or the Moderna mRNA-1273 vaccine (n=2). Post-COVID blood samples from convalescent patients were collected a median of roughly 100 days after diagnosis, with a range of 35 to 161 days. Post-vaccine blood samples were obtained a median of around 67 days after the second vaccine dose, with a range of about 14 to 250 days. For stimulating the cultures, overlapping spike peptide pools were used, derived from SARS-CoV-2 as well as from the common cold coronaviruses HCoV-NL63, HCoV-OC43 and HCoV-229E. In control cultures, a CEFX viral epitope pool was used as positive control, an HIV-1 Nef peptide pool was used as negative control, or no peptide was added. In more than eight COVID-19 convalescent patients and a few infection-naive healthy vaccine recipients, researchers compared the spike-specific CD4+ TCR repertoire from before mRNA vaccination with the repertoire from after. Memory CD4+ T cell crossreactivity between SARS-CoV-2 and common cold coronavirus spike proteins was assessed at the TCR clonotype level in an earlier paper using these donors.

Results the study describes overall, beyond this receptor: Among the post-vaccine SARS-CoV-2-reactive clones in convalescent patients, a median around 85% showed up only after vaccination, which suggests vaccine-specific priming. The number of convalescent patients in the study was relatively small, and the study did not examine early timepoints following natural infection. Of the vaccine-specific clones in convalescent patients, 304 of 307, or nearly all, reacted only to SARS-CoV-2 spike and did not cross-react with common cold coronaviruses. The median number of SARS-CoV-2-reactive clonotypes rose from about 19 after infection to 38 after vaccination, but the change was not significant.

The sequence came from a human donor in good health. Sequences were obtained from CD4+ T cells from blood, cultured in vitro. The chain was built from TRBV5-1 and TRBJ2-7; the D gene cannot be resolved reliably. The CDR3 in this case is CASSGSYEQYF. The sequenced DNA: TGCGCCAGCAGCGGATCCTACGAGCAGTACTTC.